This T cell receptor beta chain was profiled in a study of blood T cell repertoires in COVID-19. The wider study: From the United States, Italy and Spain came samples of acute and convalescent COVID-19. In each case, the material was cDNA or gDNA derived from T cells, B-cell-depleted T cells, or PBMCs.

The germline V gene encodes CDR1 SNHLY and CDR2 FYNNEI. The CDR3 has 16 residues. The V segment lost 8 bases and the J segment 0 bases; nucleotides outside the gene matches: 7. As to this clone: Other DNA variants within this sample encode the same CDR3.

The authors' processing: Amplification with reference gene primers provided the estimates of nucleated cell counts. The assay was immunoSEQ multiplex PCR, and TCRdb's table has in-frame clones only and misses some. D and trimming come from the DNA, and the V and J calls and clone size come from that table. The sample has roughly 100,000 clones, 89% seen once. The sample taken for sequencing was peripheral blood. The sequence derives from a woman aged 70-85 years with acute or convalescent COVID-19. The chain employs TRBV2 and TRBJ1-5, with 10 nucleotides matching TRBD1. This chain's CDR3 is CASSGTGDYSNQPQHF. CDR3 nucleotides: TGTGCCAGCTCTGGGACAGGGGATTATAGCAATCAGCCCCAGCATTTT.